The next 10 T cell receptor beta chains were all read from a single sample in a study of CD8+ T cells in alopecia areata. Extraction and reverse transcription of RNA yielded cDNA as the sequencing template. Method: immunoSEQ multiplex PCR; TCRdb's copy keeps in-frame clones and lacks some. The table records roughly 120,000 clones, 50% to 75% of them present only once. Treatment here: oral pan-JAK inhibitor, 5-10 mg twice daily. This material consisted of CD8+ T cells sorted from blood, taken at week 4, from a patient treated with tofacitinib. Receptors were obtained from a human donor with alopecia areata.

There are a few counts of this clone. V is TRBV4-3 and J is TRBJ1-1; D gene uncertain. V was pared by 5 bases and J by 4 bases, with 11 bases between. Looked up from germline, CDR1 is LGHNA and CDR2 is YSLEER. CDR3 length equals 13 residues. The CDR3 is CASSKRGITEAFF. The CDR3 DNA is TGCGCCAGCAGCAAGCGGGGAATCACTGAAGCTTTCTTT.

The chain links TRBV27 to TRBJ2-7; D unclear. Trimming left V 3 bases short and J 0 bases short, with 6 bases between. This CDR3 spans 13 amino acids. From germline, CDR1 is MNHEY and CDR2 SMNVEV (reference sequence). CDR3 nucleotide sequence: TGTGCCAGCAGTTTGTCGGCCTCCTACGAGCAGTACTTC. It encodes CASSLSASYEQYF.

By sample fraction, this clone is medium-sized. The J gene is TRBJ2-3, the V gene TRBV6-5, with 7 bases that match TRBD2. Germline-derived CDR1 and CDR2 are MNHEY and SVGAGI. V shed 2 bases and J 2 bases; nucleotides not matched to a gene: 4. This CDR3 has 15 residues. The CDR3 DNA follows: TGTGCCAGCAGTTACGGGCGGGAGCCCACAGATACGCAGTATTTT. This sequence encodes CASSYGREPTDTQYF.

The J gene is TRBJ1-2, the V gene TRBV29-1; D unclear. Germline V gene data show CDR1 as SQVTM and CDR2 as ANQGSEA. This CDR3 comprises 16 residues. Trimming removed 1 base from V and 5 bases from J, with 20 bases in between. The CDR3 reads CSVEGGRSLGSYGYTF. CDR3 bases: TGCAGCGTTGAAGGAGGGAGGTCCCTGGGATCATATGGCTACACCTTC.

This clone was observed a handful of times. The chain links TRBV27 to TRBJ1-2; TRBD1 is a possible D gene (5 bases). Trimming cost V 6 bases and J 3 bases, with 17 bases left between them. CDR1 is MNHEY, CDR2 SMNVEV, per germline (reference sequence). CDR3 length equals 15 residues. The CDR3, as DNA: TGTGCCAGCAGCCCCGGGACTCCCACTCACTATGGCTACACCTTC. Its protein is CASSPGTPTHYGYTF.

Only one count was recorded for this clone. The V gene is TRBV27, the J gene TRBJ1-2, with a tentative D call TRBD1 (5 bases). Germline lookup yields CDR1 MNHEY and CDR2 SMNVEV (reference sequence). The ends were cut back, 5 bases at V and 3 bases at J, with 10 bases in the middle. The CDR3 totals 13 residues. The CDR3 DNA reads TGTGCCAGCAGTCCGACAGTCTACTATGGCTACACCTTC. Encoded protein: CASSPTVYYGYTF.

The V and J genes are TRBV5-6 and TRBJ2-7; 9 bases are a match to TRBD1. Germline V gives CDR1 SGHDT, CDR2 YYEEEE. The V and J ends lost 3 bases and 4 bases, in that order; junction bases with no gene match: 5. This CDR3 has 14 amino acids. Here the CDR3 DNA reads TGTGCCAGCAGCTCCGGGACAGGGCAATACGAGCAGTACTTC. This codes for CASSSGTGQYEQYF.

Here the CDR3 DNA reads TGTGCCTGGAGTGTAGGGTCGGGGACGTGGGGCTACACCTTC. This sequence encodes CAWSVGSGTWGYTF. The V gene is TRBV30, the J gene TRBJ1-2; D may be TRBD1 (5 bases). The CDR3 spans 14 residues. Trimming took 0 bases from V and 8 from J, leaving 16 bases between them. Germline-derived CDR1 and CDR2 are GTSNPN and SVGIG (reference sequence).

This rearrangement joins TRBV29-1 to TRBJ2-7; D uncertain. Trimming cost V 1 base and J 4 bases, with 5 bases left between them. Germline V CDR1 and CDR2: SQVTM, ANQGSEA. The CDR3 length is 11 residues. CDR3 protein: CSVEGAYEQYF. CDR3 nucleotides: TGCAGCGTTGAAGGGGCTTACGAGCAGTACTTC.

V and J are TRBV7-2 and TRBJ1-5; weak D call: TRBD1 (5 bases). Germline CDR1 reads SGHTA; CDR2 reads FQGNSA. Trimming took 5 bases from V and 6 from J, leaving 8 bases between them. The CDR3 length is 12 residues. The CDR3 sequence is CASSPGGQPQHF. The CDR3 bases are TGTGCCAGCAGCCCGGGGGGTCAGCCCCAGCATTTT.